Following are 24 T cell receptor beta chains from one sample sequenced in a study of technical replicates of blood from a handful of donors. Sequenced by immunoSEQ multiplex PCR; TCRdb stores in-frame clones only, minus some. The data show around 80,000 clones, approximately 98% seen once. The sample comprised T cells isolated from PBMCs. These TCRs come from a human donor in good health.

The rearrangement links TRBV5-3 to TRBJ1-1, with D maybe TRBD1 (6 bases). TRBV5-3 is identified as an open reading frame with a role that is uncertain. V was cut by 7 bases and J by 8 bases, with 24 bases left in between. The CDR3 is 15 amino acids. CDR3 amino acids: CARGDNRVPTTEAFF. In DNA, the CDR3 is TGTGCCAGAGGGGACAATAGGGTCCCCACAACCGAAGCTTTCTTT.

This chain uses TRBV6-1 with TRBJ1-2, with 7 bases fitting TRBD1. The CDR3 length is 13 residues. J lost 6 bases, V lost 1 base, and 2 bases had no gene match. CDR1 MNHNS and CDR2 SASEGT come from the germline V gene. The chain's CDR3 is CASSEEGADGYTF. CDR3 sequence (DNA): TGTGCCAGCAGTGAAGAGGGGGCGGATGGCTACACCTTC.

This chain connects TRBV10-3 to TRBJ2-2, with D uncertain. Germline V gives CDR1 ENHRY, CDR2 SYGVKD. V was cut by 0 bases and J by 6 bases, with 5 bases left in between. The CDR3 spans 13 residues. CDR3 loop: CAISESSAGELFF. CDR3 DNA: TGTGCCATCAGTGAGTCCAGTGCCGGGGAGCTGTTTTTT.

J is TRBJ1-2 and V is TRBV6-5; D might be TRBD1 (6 bases). The germline V gene encodes CDR1 MNHEY and CDR2 SVGAGI. This CDR3 has 14 amino acids. V dropped 6 bases and J dropped 8 bases, with 19 bases sitting between them. The CDR3 DNA follows: TGTGCCAGCAGCCTGACACAGGGTAACAGAGGCTACACCTTC. The encoded protein is CASSLTQGNRGYTF.

V and J are TRBV19 and TRBJ1-2; D gene unclear. The CDR3 length is 12 residues. Trimming shortened V by 7 bases and J by 2 bases, and 8 bases separated the two germline ends. Germline assignment: CDR1 LNHDA and CDR2 SQIVND (reference sequence). The CDR3 sequence is CASTDWNYGYTF. The CDR3 nucleotides are TGTGCCAGTACGGACTGGAACTATGGCTACACCTTC.

V usage is TRBV7-9 and J usage is TRBJ2-3; no clear D gene. This CDR3 is built from 14 residues. The V gene lost 6 bases and the J gene lost 1 base, with 11 bases spanning the gap. Germline values: CDR1 SEHNR, CDR2 FQNEAQ (reference sequence). CDR3 nucleotides: TGTGCCAGCAGTCCGGTTTCTCGCACAGATACGCAGTATTTT. This encodes CASSPVSRTDTQYF.

The rearrangement uses TRBV9 and TRBJ1-1; 9 bases line up with TRBD1. Germline V gene sequence: CDR1 SGDLS, CDR2 YYNGEE. The CDR3 totals 12 residues. Trimming removed 1 base from V and 11 bases from J; junction bases left unmatched: 3. CDR3 sequence: CASSVTGGLAFF. The CDR3 coding sequence is TGTGCCAGCAGCGTAACAGGGGGCTTGGCTTTCTTT.

The chain is built from TRBV11-2 and TRBJ1-4; maybe TRBD1 (6 bases). V gave up 1 base and J gave up 8 bases, with 14 bases separating them. This CDR3 spans 15 amino acids. Per the germline V gene, CDR1 is SGHAT and CDR2 is FQNNGV. The CDR3 bases are TGTGCCAGCAGCTTAGGGGCGTCAGGGGAAGAAAAACTGTTTTTT. Its translation: CASSLGASGEEKLFF.

V gene TRBV19 combines with J gene TRBJ2-7; 7 positions match TRBD1. Germline CDR1 is LNHDA and CDR2 is SQIVND (reference sequence). The J segment lost 7 bases and the V segment lost 5 bases, leaving 8 bases of the junction unmatched. The CDR3 loop spans 13 amino acids. DNA of the CDR3: TGTGCCAGTAGTCTCAGTAGGGGGCATGAGCAGTACTTC. This encodes CASSLSRGHEQYF. Full variable domain (remainder filled in from reference TRBV19 and TRBJ2-7): DGGITQSPKYLFRKEGQNVTLSCEQNLNHDAMYWYRQDPGQGLRLIYYSQIVNDFQKGDIAEGYSVSREKKESFPLTVTSAQKNPTAFYLCASSLSRGHEQYFGPGTRLTVT.

This chain links TRBV10-3 with TRBJ2-2; D unresolved. This CDR3 has 13 amino acids. Germline loops: CDR1 ENHRY, CDR2 SYGVKD. The CDR3 sequence: CASAAGNTGELFF. As DNA, the CDR3 is TGTGCTTCGGCAGCAGGGAACACCGGGGAGCTGTTTTTT.

The V gene is TRBV28, the J gene TRBJ2-7; TRBD1 matches at 8 bases. The V segment lost 6 bases and the J segment 7 bases; nucleotides outside the gene matches: 11. CDR1 is MDHEN, CDR2 SYDVKM, per germline. The CDR3 has 14 amino acids. For the CDR3, the DNA is TGTGCCAGCAGATTCTTCGCGGACAGGGAAGAGCAGTACTTC. Its protein is CASRFFADREEQYF.

The chain has TRBV14 and TRBJ1-1; D is possibly TRBD1 (6 bases). V lost 1 base and J lost 0, with 15 bases in between. The CDR3 consists of 17 residues. The germline CDR1 and CDR2 sequences are SGHDN and FVKESK. The CDR3 DNA sequence: TGTGCCAGCAGCCAAGGAAGCCCGGGACACTTGAACACTGAAGCTTTCTTT. Its protein product is CASSQGSPGHLNTEAFF.

V is TRBV4-1 and J is TRBJ1-5, with D unclear. This CDR3 comprises 13 residues. Trimming shortened V by 0 bases and J by 6 bases, and 6 bases separated the two germline ends. The germline CDR1 and CDR2 sequences are MGHRA and YSYEKL. CDR3 amino acids: CASSQERGQPQHF. The DNA for the CDR3 is TGCGCCAGCAGCCAAGAGCGGGGTCAGCCCCAGCATTTT.

The chain links TRBV11-2 to TRBJ2-2; 10 bases agree with TRBD1. CDR3 length: 17 amino acids. Per the germline V gene, CDR1 is SGHAT and CDR2 is FQNNGV. J gave up 0 bases and V 5 bases, and 6 bases lay outside the gene matches. In DNA form, the CDR3 reads TGTGCCAGCAGCCGGGACAGGGGACTAGCGAACACCGGGGAGCTGTTTTTT. It translates to CASSRDRGLANTGELFF.

The chain employs TRBV28 and TRBJ1-5; D ambiguous. This CDR3 region has 14 residues. V lost 5 bases, J lost 7 bases, and 15 bases lay in between. Germline-derived CDR1 and CDR2 are MDHEN and SYDVKM. This CDR3 is CASSLGGPGQPQHF. CDR3 bases: TGTGCCAGCAGTCTAGGAGGGCCGGGCCAGCCCCAGCATTTT.

This chain joins TRBV2 and TRBJ1-2, with 7 bases lining up with TRBD1. The germline CDR1 and CDR2 sequences are SNHLY and FYNNEI. The CDR3 spans 13 residues. With 6 bases clipped from V and 8 bases from J, the junction kept 9 bases outside the gene matches. Written as DNA, the CDR3 is TGTGCCAGCAGGAACAGGGGTTTTCGGGGCTACACCTTC. It is translated as CASRNRGFRGYTF.

This chain joins TRBV27 and TRBJ1-4, with D tentatively TRBD1 (5 bases). With 2 bases removed from V and 8 bases from J, the gap between germline ends came to 15 bases. The germline V gene encodes CDR1 MNHEY and CDR2 SMNVEV (reference sequence). This CDR3 is 15 amino acids long. DNA for the CDR3: TGTGCCAGCAGTTTAGTCTTGACAGACTTGGAAAAACTGTTTTTT. Its protein is CASSLVLTDLEKLFF.

This chain joins TRBV10-1 and TRBJ2-1, with TRBD2 matching over 8 bases. This CDR3 spans 14 amino acids. Germline V gene data show CDR1 as WNHNN and CDR2 as SYGVQD (reference sequence). V lost 3 bases, J lost 8 bases, and 6 bases stayed unmatched. The CDR3 sequence is CASSEAGRADEQFF. The DNA for the CDR3 is TGCGCCAGCAGTGAAGCCGGGAGGGCCGATGAGCAGTTCTTC.

CDR3 DNA sequence: TGTGCCAGCAGCTTAACGACTAGCCGCAATGAGCAGTTCTTC. Its translation: CASSLTTSRNEQFF. This chain links TRBV7-3 with TRBJ2-1, with 7 bases fitting TRBD2. The germline CDR1 and CDR2 sequences are SGHTA and FQGTGA. This CDR3 region has 14 residues. J gave up 6 bases and V 0 bases, and 2 bases lay outside the gene matches.

The chain joins TRBV27 to TRBJ2-1, with 8 bases aligning to TRBD1. The CDR3 has 14 residues. V lost 4 bases and J lost 8; bases outside the gene matches: 7. CDR1 is MNHEY and CDR2 is SMNVEV in the germline V gene (reference sequence). The CDR3 loop is CASSYPDRGDEQFF. The CDR3, as DNA: TGTGCCAGCAGTTATCCAGACAGGGGCGATGAGCAGTTCTTC.

This clone occurred once. The gene calls are TRBV5-6 and TRBJ2-4; 11 bases fit TRBD2. J gave up 7 bases and V 4 bases, and 13 bases lay outside the gene matches. The CDR3 has 17 residues. Germline-derived CDR1 and CDR2 are SGHDT and YYEEEE. CDR3 sequence reads: CASSGQALAGEDNIQYF. The CDR3 DNA is TGTGCCAGCAGCGGGCAGGCACTAGCGGGAGAGGATAACATTCAGTACTTC.

The DNA of the CDR3 is TGCGCCAGCAGCCAAGTACCCCCGAGACTAGCAGACGAGCAGTACTTC. Residues: CASSQVPPRLADEQYF. The chain couples TRBV4-1 to TRBJ2-7, with 7 bases that match TRBD2. Germline V CDR1 and CDR2: MGHRA, YSYEKL. The CDR3 covers 16 residues. J was trimmed by 5 bases and V by 1 base; bases with no gene match: 11.

This clone showed up just once. The rearrangement links TRBV5-1 to TRBJ2-1; maybe TRBD2 (5 bases). This CDR3 region has 14 residues. The germline V gene encodes CDR1 SGHRS and CDR2 YFSETQ. Trimming removed 1 base at V and 3 bases at J, with 8 bases between. CDR3 nucleotide sequence: TGCGCCAGCAGCTTGACTAGTAACTACAATGAGCAGTTCTTC. Residues: CASSLTSNYNEQFF.

The genes are TRBV19 and TRBJ1-2, with 9 bases that match TRBD1. Trimming at V came to 8 bases and at J to 4 bases, leaving 8 bases not matched to a gene. Germline CDR1 and CDR2: LNHDA and SQIVND (reference sequence). CDR3 size: 14 residues. The CDR3 is CASRSRDRAYGYTF. DNA of the CDR3: TGTGCCAGTCGTTCCCGGGACAGGGCCTATGGCTACACCTTC.